Below are 5 T cell receptor beta chains sequenced from a single sample in a study of blood T cells in healthy people across ages. Then a second PCR, running about 6 to 12 cycles, was carried out with a sample-barcoded 5' primer and a J-beta primer mix. Each CDR3 protein is one row after TCRdb ran MiXCR on the 5' RACE reads. The sample gives hundreds of thousands of distinct CDR3 sequences, 25% to 35% of which show up once; 15% to 18% is in the top ten. Input material: blood. These receptors all come from an elderly woman in good health.

This clonotype was seen many times. The chain has TRBV6-1 and TRBJ1-5, with 8 bases aligning to TRBD1. This CDR3 is 13 amino acids long. Germline-derived CDR1 and CDR2 are MNHNS and SASEGT. V lost 6 bases to trimming and J lost 5 bases; unmatched junction nucleotides: 3. CDR3 residues: CASSTGGDQPQHF. For the CDR3, the DNA is TGTGCCAGCAGCACAGGGGGTGATCAGCCCCAGCATTTT.

Regarding this clonotype: Germline and junction disagree at one end, which may indicate a read error. The V and J genes are TRBV7-8 and TRBJ2-3; 13 bases fit TRBD2. This CDR3 is built from 20 residues. Germline V lookup: CDR1 SGHVS, CDR2 FQNEAQ. Here the CDR3 reads CASSLAQGLAGTRRTDTQYF. DNA of the CDR3: TGTGCCAGCAGTTTAGCCCAGGGACTAGCGGGAACTAGACGCACAGATACGCAGTATTTT.

The gene calls are TRBV30 and TRBJ2-4; 10 bases fit TRBD1. The CDR3 covers 16 residues. From germline, CDR1 is GTSNPN and CDR2 SVGIG (reference sequence). After removal of 4 bases from V and 1 base from J, the junction contained 7 bases not matched to a gene. CDR3 sequence (DNA): TGTGCCTGGACGAAGGGACAGGGGATGGCCAAAAACATTCAGTACTTC. Translating it yields CAWTKGQGMAKNIQYF.

In the case of this clonotype: A much more abundant neighbour one base away suggests this may be a read error. The chain joins TRBV20-1 to TRBJ2-4; D might be TRBD1 (6 bases). With the DNA end fitting TRBJ2-5 better, the J assignment may be wrong. Germline-derived CDR1 and CDR2 are DFQATT and SNEGSKA (reference sequence). This CDR3 is 14 amino acids long. The DNA of the CDR3 is TGCAGTGCTGAAACAGGGCTCGCCGGGGAGACCCAGTACTTC. This sequence encodes CSAETGLAGETQYF.

The chain recombines TRBV7-9 with TRBJ2-2; D tentatively fits TRBD1 or TRBD2 (5 bases each). The CDR3 sequence is 15 residues long. The V gene's germline CDR1 is SEHNR and CDR2 FQNEAQ (reference sequence). Trimming pared 5 bases from V and 4 bases from J, leaving 14 bases between. This chain's CDR3 is CASSVGEAVTGELFF. The CDR3 nucleotides are TGTGCCAGCAGCGTGGGGGAAGCTGTCACCGGGGAGCTGTTTTTT.